The 6 T cell receptor beta chains given below trace back to one sample, sequenced in a study of T cell responses to AZD1222 COVID-19 vaccine (dated by TCRdb to the early 2020s). This specimen's time point label, per the study, means: baseline before first vaccination. The protocol used for the library was the immunoSEQ multiplex PCR assay. The table comes from immuneACCESS by way of TCRdb, which keeps in-frame sequences with V and J called. Part of the clones is missing from these tables; in studies checked, under half for an unresolved V gene and the rest for unknown reasons. The sample has roughly 190,000 clones on record, 85% to 95% of them singletons. The top ten clonotypes cover 1% to 1.5% of the sample. The input for sequencing was peripheral blood, taken on day 0 of AZD1222 vaccination. Receptor source: an adult in good health.

This clone was detected once. This chain connects TRBV15 to TRBJ2-6; tentative D call: TRBD2 (6 bases). The CDR3 sequence is 16 residues long. CDR1 is LNHNV and CDR2 is YYDKDF in the germline V gene (reference sequence). V was shortened by 1 base and J by 1 base, with 8 bases between the two germline ends. CDR3 region: CATSRAGGSGANVLTF. The CDR3 region has the DNA TGTGCCACCAGCAGAGCCGGGGGTTCTGGGGCCAACGTCCTGACTTTC.

The sample holds one count of this clone. This chain connects TRBV7-9 to TRBJ2-1; 15 nucleotides match TRBD2. The V gene's germline CDR1 is SEHNR and CDR2 FQNEAQ (reference sequence). This CDR3 comprises 17 residues. The V and J ends lost 5 bases and 4 bases, in that order; junction bases with no gene match: 6. The CDR3 DNA reads as TGTGCCAGCAGCCGAAGGGGACTAGCGGGGGGATACAATGAGCAGTTCTTC. This translates into CASSRRGLAGGYNEQFF.

This clone occurred once. J is TRBJ2-3 and V is TRBV5-1; maybe TRBD2 (5 bases). The CDR3 runs 14 residues. Germline V gene data show CDR1 as SGHRS and CDR2 as YFSETQ. V was clipped by 7 bases and J by 2 bases, with 14 bases between them. The CDR3 region is CASGGGSYTDTQYF. CDR3 nucleotide sequence: TGCGCCAGCGGCGGCGGGTCTTACACAGATACGCAGTATTTT.

This clone was counted a single time. The chain couples TRBV28 to TRBJ1-4, with no clear D. Trimming left V 3 bases short and J 3 bases short, with 8 bases between. Germline CDR1 and CDR2: MDHEN and SYDVKM. CDR3 length equals 14 residues. The chain's CDR3 is CASSFMGSNEKLFF. The DNA for the CDR3 is TGTGCCAGCAGTTTTATGGGGTCTAATGAAAAACTGTTTTTT.

The V gene is TRBV6-6, the J gene TRBJ1-5, with 8 bases aligning to TRBD1. The CDR3 is made up of 17 amino acids. Losses at the gene ends were 5 bases for V and 3 bases for J; bases not matched to a gene: 12. Germline CDR1 MNHNY, CDR2 SVGAGI (reference sequence). CDR3 residues: CASSHHGQGDLNQPQHF. CDR3 coding DNA: TGTGCCAGCAGTCATCATGGACAGGGCGATCTCAATCAGCCCCAGCATTTT.

The J gene is TRBJ2-3, the V gene TRBV19; D ambiguous. Per the germline V gene, CDR1 is LNHDA and CDR2 is SQIVND (reference sequence). The CDR3 runs 20 residues. V lost 5 bases to trimming and J lost 2 bases, with 29 bases between them. The CDR3: CASSPKVSRTHLTYTDTQYF. The CDR3 nucleotides read TGTGCCAGTAGTCCGAAGGTATCTAGGACCCACTTAACTTACACAGATACGCAGTATTTT.